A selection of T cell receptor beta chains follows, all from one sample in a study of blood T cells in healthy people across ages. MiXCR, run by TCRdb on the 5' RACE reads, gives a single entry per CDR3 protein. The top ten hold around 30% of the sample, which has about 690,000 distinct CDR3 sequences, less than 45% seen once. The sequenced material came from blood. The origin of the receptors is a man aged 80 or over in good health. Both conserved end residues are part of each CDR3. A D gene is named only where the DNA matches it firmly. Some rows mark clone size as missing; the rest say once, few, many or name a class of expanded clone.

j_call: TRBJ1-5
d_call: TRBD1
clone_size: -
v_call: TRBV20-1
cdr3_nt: TGCAGTGTTCAGGACAGGGGCTCAGGCGATCAGCCCCAGCATTTT
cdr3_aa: CSVQDRGSGDQPQHF

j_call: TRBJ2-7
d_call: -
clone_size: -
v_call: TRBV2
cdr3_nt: TGTGCCAGCAGTCTAGTGCTGCAGTACTTC
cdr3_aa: CASSLVLQYF

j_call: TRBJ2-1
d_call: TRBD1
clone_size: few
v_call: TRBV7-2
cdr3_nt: TGTGCCAGCAGCTCCGGGACAGGCTCCTACAATGAGCAGTTCTTC
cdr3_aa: CASSSGTGSYNEQFF

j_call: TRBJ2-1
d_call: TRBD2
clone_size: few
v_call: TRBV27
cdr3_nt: TGTGCCACCCGACGGGACGGGAGGAACTCCTACAATGAGCAGTTCTTC
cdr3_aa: CATRRDGRNSYNEQFF

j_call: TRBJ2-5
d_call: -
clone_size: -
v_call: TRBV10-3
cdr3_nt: TGTGCCATCAGTGACCACTCGACGCTCCAAGAGACCCAGTACTTC
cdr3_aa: CAISDHSTLQETQYF

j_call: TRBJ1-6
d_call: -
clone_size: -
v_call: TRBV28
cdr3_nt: TGTGCCAGCAGTGCCGAGTGGTCACCCCTCCACTTT
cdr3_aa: CASSAEWSPLHF

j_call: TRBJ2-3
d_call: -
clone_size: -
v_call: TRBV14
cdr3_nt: TGTGCCAGCAGCACCCGGTTGAGTACCACAGATACGCAGTATTTT
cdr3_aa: CASSTRLSTTDTQYF

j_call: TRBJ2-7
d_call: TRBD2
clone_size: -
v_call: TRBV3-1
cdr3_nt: TGTGCCAGCAGCCCATTAGCGGGAGGGCCTTACGAGCAGTACTTC
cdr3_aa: CASSPLAGGPYEQYF

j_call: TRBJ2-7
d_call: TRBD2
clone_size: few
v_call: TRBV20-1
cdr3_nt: TGCAGTGCTAGGGCGACTAGCGGGGTTACCTACGAGCAGTACTTC
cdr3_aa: CSARATSGVTYEQYF

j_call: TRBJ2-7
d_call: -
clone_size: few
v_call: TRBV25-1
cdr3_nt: TGTGCCAGCAGCGAGACCGGGGTCAGGTTCGAGCAGTACTTC
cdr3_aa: CASSETGVRFEQYF

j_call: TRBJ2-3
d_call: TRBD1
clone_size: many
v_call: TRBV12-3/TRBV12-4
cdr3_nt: TGTGCCAGCAGTTTTTGGGACAGAGTTCAGGGTGAGCAGTATTTT
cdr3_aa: CASSFWDRVQGEQYF

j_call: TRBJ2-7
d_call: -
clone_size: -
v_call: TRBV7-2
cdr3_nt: TGTGCCAGCAGCTCCAGGTTCGGGGGCCACGAGCAGTACTTC
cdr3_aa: CASSSRFGGHEQYF

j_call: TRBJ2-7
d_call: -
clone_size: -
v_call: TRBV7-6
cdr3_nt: TGTGCCAGCAACAACGACCCCCTAGTCAACTACGAGCAGTACTTC
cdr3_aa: CASNNDPLVNYEQYF

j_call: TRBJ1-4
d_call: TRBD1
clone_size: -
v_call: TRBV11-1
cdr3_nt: TGTGCCAGCAGCCCGCGACAGGGGACCAGGTTTGAAAAACTGTTTTTT
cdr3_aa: CASSPRQGTRFEKLFF

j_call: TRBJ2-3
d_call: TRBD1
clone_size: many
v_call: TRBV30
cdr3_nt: TGTGCCTGGAGTGTAGGGCCAGGGGGCGAAGATACGCAGTATTTT
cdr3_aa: CAWSVGPGGEDTQYF

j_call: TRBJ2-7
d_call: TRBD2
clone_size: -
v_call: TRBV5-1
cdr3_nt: TGCGCCAGCAGCTTGGGGCTAGCGGGAGCCTCGTACTCCTACAATGAGCAGTACTTC
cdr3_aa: CASSLGLAGASYSYNEQYF

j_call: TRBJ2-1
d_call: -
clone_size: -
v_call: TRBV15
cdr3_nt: TGTGCCACCAGCAGAGGGGGCGGGAAAATGGGATGGTATGAGCAGTTCTTC
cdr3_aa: CATSRGGGKMGWYEQFF

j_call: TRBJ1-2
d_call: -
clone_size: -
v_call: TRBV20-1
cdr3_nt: TGCAGTGGCAAACTAGAAGGGACGGGCTACACCTTC
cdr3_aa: CSGKLEGTGYTF

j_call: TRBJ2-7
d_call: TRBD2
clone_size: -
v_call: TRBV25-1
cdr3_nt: TGTGCCAGCCGGCGGGGGGGGGCTCCCTACGAGCAGTACTTC
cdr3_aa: CASRRGGAPYEQYF

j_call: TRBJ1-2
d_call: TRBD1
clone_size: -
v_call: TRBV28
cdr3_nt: TGTGCCAGCAGTTTACGGGTAGGGGGCGTTCACTATGGCTACACCTTC
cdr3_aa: CASSLRVGGVHYGYTF

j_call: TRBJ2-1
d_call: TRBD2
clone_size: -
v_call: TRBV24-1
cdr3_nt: TGTGCCACCAGTGATTTGCCGAGACTAGCGGGAGTAGGGGCCCACAATGAGCAGTTCTTC
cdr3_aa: CATSDLPRLAGVGAHNEQFF

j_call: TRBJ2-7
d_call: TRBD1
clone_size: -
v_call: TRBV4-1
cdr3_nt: TGCGCCAGCAGCCAAGGACAGGGGGCGCATATGACCTACGAGCAGTACTTC
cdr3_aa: CASSQGQGAHMTYEQYF

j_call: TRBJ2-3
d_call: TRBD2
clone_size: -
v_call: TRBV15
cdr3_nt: TGTGCCACCAGCAGAGATCTGAGTGGCGGGAGGAGGCAGTATTTT
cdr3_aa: CATSRDLSGGRRQYF

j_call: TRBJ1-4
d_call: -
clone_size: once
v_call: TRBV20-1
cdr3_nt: TGCAGTGCAAAGGTCCAAAATGAAAAACTGTTTTTT
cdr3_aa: CSAKVQNEKLFF

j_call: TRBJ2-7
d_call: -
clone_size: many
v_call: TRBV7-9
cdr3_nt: TGTGCCAGCAGTGTAGGGAGTAACTACGAGCAGTACTTC
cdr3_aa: CASSVGSNYEQYF

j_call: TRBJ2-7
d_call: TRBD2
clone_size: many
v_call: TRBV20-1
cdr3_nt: TGCAGTGCTAGCGGTTCCGCTGCGGGGGAGTTCTCCTACGAGCAGTACTTC
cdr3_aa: CSASGSAAGEFSYEQYF

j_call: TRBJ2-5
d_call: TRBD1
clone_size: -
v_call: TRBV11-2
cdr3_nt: TGTGCCAGCAGCTTCGGACAGGGGGCTGGGGAGCAGTACTTC
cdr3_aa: CASSFGQGAGEQYF

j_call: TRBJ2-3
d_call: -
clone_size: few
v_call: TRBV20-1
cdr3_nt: TGCAGTGCTACTAGCCCCGGCACAGATACGCAGTATTTT
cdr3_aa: CSATSPGTDTQYF

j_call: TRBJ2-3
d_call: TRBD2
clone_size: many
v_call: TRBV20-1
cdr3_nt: TGCAGTGCCAAACCAGCGGGGGGGAGCACAGATACGCAGTATTTT
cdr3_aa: CSAKPAGGSTDTQYF

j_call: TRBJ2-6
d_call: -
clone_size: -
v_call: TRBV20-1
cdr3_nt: TGCAGTGCTAACCCCTCCGGTGTACTTGGGGCCAACGTCCTGACTTTC
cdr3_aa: CSANPSGVLGANVLTF

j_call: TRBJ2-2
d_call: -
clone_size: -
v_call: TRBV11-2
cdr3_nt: TGTGCCAGCGCAAGAATACAGTTGGGCACCGGGGAGCTGTTTTTT
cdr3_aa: CASARIQLGTGELFF

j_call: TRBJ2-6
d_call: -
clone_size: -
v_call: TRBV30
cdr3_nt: TGTGCCTGGAGTGGGGTCTCTGGGGCCAACGTCCTGACTTTC
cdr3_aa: CAWSGVSGANVLTF

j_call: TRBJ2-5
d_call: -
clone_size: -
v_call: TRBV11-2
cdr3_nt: TGTGCCACCCAAAACGAACGGTTCCAAGAGACCCAGTACTTC
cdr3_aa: CATQNERFQETQYF

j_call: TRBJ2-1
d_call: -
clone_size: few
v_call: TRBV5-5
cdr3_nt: TGTGCCAGCAGCTTGGTACGGGGATGGGAAAACAATGAGCAGTTCTTC
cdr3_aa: CASSLVRGWENNEQFF

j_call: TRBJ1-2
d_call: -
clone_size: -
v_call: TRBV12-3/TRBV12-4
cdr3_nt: TGTGCCAGCATCCAGAGAGGCAGCCTTAACTATGGCTACACCTTC
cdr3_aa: CASIQRGSLNYGYTF

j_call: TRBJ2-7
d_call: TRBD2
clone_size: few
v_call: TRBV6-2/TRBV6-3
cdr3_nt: TGTGCCAGCACCCCTAGCGGGAGGATGAACGAGCAGTACTTC
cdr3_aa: CASTPSGRMNEQYF

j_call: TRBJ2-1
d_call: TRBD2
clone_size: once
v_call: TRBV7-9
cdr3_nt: TGTGCCAGCAGCTTAGCACTAGCGGGAGCTGCCCTTGCCTACAATGAGCAGTTCTTC
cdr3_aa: CASSLALAGAALAYNEQFF

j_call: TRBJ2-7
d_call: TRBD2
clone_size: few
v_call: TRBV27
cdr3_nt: TGTGCCAGCAGTTTATCGTTTGCGGGAGGGCCCTCCTACGAGCAGTACTTC
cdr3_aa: CASSLSFAGGPSYEQYF

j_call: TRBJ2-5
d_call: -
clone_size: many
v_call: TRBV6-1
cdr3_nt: TGTGCCAGCAGTGAAGGGGGGAGGCCCCGTGGGACCCAGTACTTC
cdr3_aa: CASSEGGRPRGTQYF

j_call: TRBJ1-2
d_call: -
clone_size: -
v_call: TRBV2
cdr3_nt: TGTGCCAGCAGTGAATCATTGGGTTCCCACACCTTC
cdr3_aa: CASSESLGSHTF

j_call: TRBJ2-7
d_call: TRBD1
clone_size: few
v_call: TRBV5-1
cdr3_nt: TGCGCCAGCAGCTTGGCACCGGGACAGGGTTACGAGCAGTACTTC
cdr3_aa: CASSLAPGQGYEQYF

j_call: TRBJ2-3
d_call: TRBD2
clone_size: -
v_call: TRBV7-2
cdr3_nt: TGTGCCAGCAGCCCCCTAGCGGGTCCGACAGATACGCAGTATTTT
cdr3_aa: CASSPLAGPTDTQYF

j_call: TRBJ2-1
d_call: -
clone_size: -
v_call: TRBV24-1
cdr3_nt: TGTGCCACCAGTGAGGGGAATGATGAGCAGTTCTTC
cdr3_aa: CATSEGNDEQFF

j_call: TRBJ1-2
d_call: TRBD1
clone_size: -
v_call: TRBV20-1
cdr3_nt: TGCAGTGCTCAGGGACAGGGGAACTATGGCTACACCTTC
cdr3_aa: CSAQGQGNYGYTF

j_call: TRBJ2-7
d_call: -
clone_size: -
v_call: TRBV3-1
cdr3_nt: TGTGCCAGCAGCCCGTGGAGAAGGGATGAGCAGTACTTC
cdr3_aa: CASSPWRRDEQYF

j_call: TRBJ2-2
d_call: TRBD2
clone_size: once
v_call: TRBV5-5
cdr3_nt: TGTGCCAGCAGCGCGGGACTAGAGGACGGGGAGCTGTTTTTT
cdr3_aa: CASSAGLEDGELFF

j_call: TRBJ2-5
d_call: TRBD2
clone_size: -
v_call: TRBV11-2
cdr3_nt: TGTGCCAGCAGCTTCTCCGAGACTAGCGGGGCAATGGAGACCCAGTACTTC
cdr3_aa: CASSFSETSGAMETQYF

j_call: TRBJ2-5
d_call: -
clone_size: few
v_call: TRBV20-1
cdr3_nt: TGCAGTGCTAGACGGGCCCCAGCCCTCCAAGAGACCCAGTACTTC
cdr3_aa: CSARRAPALQETQYF

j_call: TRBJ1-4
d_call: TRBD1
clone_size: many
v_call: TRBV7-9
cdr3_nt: TGTGCCAGCAGCGACAGGGGGTCGAATGAAAAACTGTTTTTT
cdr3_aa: CASSDRGSNEKLFF

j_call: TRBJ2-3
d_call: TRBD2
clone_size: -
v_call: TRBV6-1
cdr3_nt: TGTGCCAGCAGTGAAGAGCGGGGGGGCACAGATACGCAGTATTTT
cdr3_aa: CASSEERGGTDTQYF

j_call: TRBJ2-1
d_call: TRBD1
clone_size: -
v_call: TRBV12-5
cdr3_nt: TGTGCTAGTGGTTTGGGACAGGGCCCCATTAATGAGCAGTTCTTC
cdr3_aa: CASGLGQGPINEQFF

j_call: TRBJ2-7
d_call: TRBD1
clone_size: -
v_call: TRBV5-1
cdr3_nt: TGCGCCAGCAGCCTTGGACAGGGAGGTTCGTCCTACGAGCAGTACTTC
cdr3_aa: CASSLGQGGSSYEQYF

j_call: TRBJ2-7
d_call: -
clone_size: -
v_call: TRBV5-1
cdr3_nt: TGCGCCAGCAGCTTGGCCGAGGCAATGAGCCCTACTTACGAGCAGTACTTC
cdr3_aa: CASSLAEAMSPTYEQYF

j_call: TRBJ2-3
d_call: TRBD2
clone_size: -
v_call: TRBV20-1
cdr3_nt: TGCAGTGCTAGCCCTCAGCGGGAGGGCCGATATACGCAGTATTTT
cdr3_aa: CSASPQREGRYTQYF

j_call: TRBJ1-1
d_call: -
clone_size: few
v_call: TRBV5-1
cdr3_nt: TGCGCCAGCAGCTTGCAAGGGGGGTACACTGAAGCTTTCTTT
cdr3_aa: CASSLQGGYTEAFF

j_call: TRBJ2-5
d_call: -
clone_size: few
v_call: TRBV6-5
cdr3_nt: TGTGCCAGCAGCTATGTTCCCCCGGTAGGGAAAGAGACCCAGTACTTC
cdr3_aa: CASSYVPPVGKETQYF

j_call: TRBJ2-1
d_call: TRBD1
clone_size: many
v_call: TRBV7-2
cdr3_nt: TGTGCCAGCAGCTTGGGGGGGACAGGGAGCGATGAGCAGTTCTTC
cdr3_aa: CASSLGGTGSDEQFF

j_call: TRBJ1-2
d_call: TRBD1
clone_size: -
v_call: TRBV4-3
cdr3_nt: TGCGCCAGCAGCCAAGATCGTTACCAGGGGGCCTCTGGCTACACCTTC
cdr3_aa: CASSQDRYQGASGYTF

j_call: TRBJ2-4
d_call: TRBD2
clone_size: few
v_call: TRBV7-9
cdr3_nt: TGTGCCAGCAGCTATTACGGCGGGGGGGCTGAATCCAAAAACATTCAGTACTTC
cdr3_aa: CASSYYGGGAESKNIQYF